Each of the 10 T cell receptor beta chains below was sequenced from the same sample in a study of blood T cell repertoires in COVID-19. TCRdb's table, derived via immunoSEQ multiplex PCR, lists solely in-frame clones and lacks some. The data hold tens of thousands of clones, with approximately 91% observed a single time. Sequencing input: peripheral blood. The receptors were gathered from a man in his sixties with acute or convalescent COVID-19.

The chain employs TRBV21-1 and TRBJ2-5; whether TRBD1, the table's D call, matches the DNA was not checked. TRBV21-1 is a recognized pseudogene. The CDR3 has 16 amino acids. The CDR3 sequence is CASSRDRGRVQETQYF. CDR3 DNA: TGTGCCAGCAGCAGAGACAGGGGGCGAGTCCAAGAGACCCAGTACTTC.

The rearrangement links TRBV6-6 to TRBJ1-5; D unclear. CDR3 length: 14 amino acids. The V gene's germline CDR1 is MNHNY and CDR2 SVGAGI (reference sequence). V was shortened by 4 bases and J by 4 bases, with 11 bases between the two germline ends. CDR3 in DNA: TGTGCCAGCAGTTCGTTCGGGTTAAATCAGCCCCAGCATTTT. Translated, it gives CASSSFGLNQPQHF.

The sample holds one count of this clone. The V and J genes are TRBV21-1 and TRBJ2-7; the table names TRBD2, a call not compared with the DNA. TRBV21-1 is tagged as a pseudogene. The CDR3 has 16 residues. The CDR3 DNA is TGTGCCAGCAGCAAACAAATAGCGGGAGGGCTCTACGAGCAGTACGTC. Translation gives CASSKQIAGGLYEQYV.

J is TRBJ1-2 and V is TRBV9; a possible D gene is TRBD1 (6 bases). This CDR3 contains 13 residues. Germline lookup yields CDR1 SGDLS and CDR2 YYNGEE. Trimming removed 2 bases from V and 4 bases from J, with 9 bases in between. The CDR3 sequence: CASSVDRSYGYTF. DNA for the CDR3: TGTGCCAGCAGCGTGGACAGATCCTATGGCTACACCTTC.

The CDR3 loop is CASSPTGTGGAGQPQHF. DNA for the CDR3: TGTGCCAGCTCACCAACCGGGACAGGGGGCGCGGGTCAGCCCCAGCATTTT. The chain links TRBV18 to TRBJ1-5, with 12 positions matching TRBD1. Germline trimming cut 2 bases from V and 6 bases from J; bases unmatched to any gene: 8. Per the germline V gene, CDR1 is KGHSH and CDR2 is LQKENI. CDR3 size: 17 residues.

The chain employs TRBV5-8 and TRBJ1-4; D unclear. This CDR3 is built from 12 residues. V lost 2 bases to trimming and J lost 6 bases, with 5 bases between them. Germline CDR1 and CDR2: SGHTS and YDEGEE. CDR3 in DNA: TGTGCCAGCAGCTTCGTTGATGAAAAACTGTTTTTT. This sequence encodes CASSFVDEKLFF.

The V gene is TRBV19, the J gene TRBJ2-7; 7 bases are a match to TRBD1. The V and J ends lost 3 bases and 3 bases, in that order; junction bases with no gene match: 5. This CDR3 is 14 amino acids long. CDR1 and CDR2 (germline): LNHDA, SQIVND (reference sequence). The CDR3 is CASSIRRGLYEQYF. The CDR3 DNA sequence: TGTGCCAGTAGTATTCGTAGGGGGCTCTACGAGCAGTACTTC. Full variable domain (remainder filled in from reference TRBV19 and TRBJ2-7): DGGITQSPKYLFRKEGQNVTLSCEQNLNHDAMYWYRQDPGQGLRLIYYSQIVNDFQKGDIAEGYSVSREKKESFPLTVTSAQKNPTAFYLCASSIRRGLYEQYFGPGTRLTVT.

The V gene is TRBV9, the J gene TRBJ2-2, with TRBD2 matching over 14 bases. The junction had 12 bases not matched to a gene; V was cut back by 3 bases and J by 2 bases. The CDR3 spans 20 residues. CDR1 is SGDLS, CDR2 YYNGEE, per germline. CDR3 in amino acids: CASSAKPRTSGRINTGELFF. The CDR3 DNA sequence: TGTGCCAGCAGCGCCAAACCTCGGACTAGCGGGAGGATTAACACCGGGGAGCTGTTTTTT.

The sample holds one count of this clone. The CDR3 DNA is TGTGCCAGCAGTCCTAGTAGGGGCGCGGGAGGCTACACCTTC. It codes for CASSPSRGAGGYTF. The chain joins TRBV7-2 to TRBJ1-2, with D perhaps TRBD1 (5 bases). The germline gives CDR1 SGHTA, CDR2 FQGNSA. Trimming removed 6 bases at V and 8 bases at J, with 19 bases between. This CDR3 spans 14 amino acids.

This sequence joins TRBV27 and TRBJ1-5; a possible D gene is TRBD1 (6 bases). Germline V CDR1 and CDR2: MNHEY, SMNVEV (reference sequence). This CDR3 spans 13 amino acids. V was cut by 5 bases and J by 5 bases, with 10 bases left in between. The chain's CDR3 is CASSTTGYQPQHF. The CDR3 nucleotides are TGTGCCAGCAGTACGACAGGATATCAGCCCCAGCATTTT.